A selection of T cell receptor beta chains follows, all from one sample in a study of siplizumab effects on memory and regulatory T cells. This table comes from immunoSEQ multiplex PCR, and its TCRdb copy is limited to in-frame clones, with some not included. This table has about 100,000 clones, 92% appearing once. The material sequenced was Tregs sorted from blood. Receptors originate from a human donor in good health. The CDR3 runs from the conserved cysteine through the conserved F or W. Each record gives: J gene, clone size, D gene, V gene, CDR3 DNA, CDR3 protein. A D gene is named only where the DNA matches it firmly. Clone size is given for some rows only: seen once, a few or many times, or a class if the clone is expanded.

j_gene: TRBJ1-1; abundance: NA; d_gene: NA; v_gene: TRBV7-9; CDR3nt: TGTGCCAGCAGCCGTACAGGGTCGTTGGCTTTCTTT; CDR3aa: CASSRTGSLAFF
j_gene: TRBJ1-2; abundance: NA; d_gene: NA; v_gene: TRBV6-5; CDR3nt: TGTGCCAGCAGTTTCGCTTGGGACCCTGGCTACACCTTC; CDR3aa: CASSFAWDPGYTF
j_gene: TRBJ1-1; abundance: NA; d_gene: NA; v_gene: TRBV18; CDR3nt: TGTGCCAGCTCACCAACAGGAGGGGACGAAGCTTTCTTT; CDR3aa: CASSPTGGDEAFF
j_gene: TRBJ1-2; abundance: NA; d_gene: NA; v_gene: TRBV19; CDR3nt: TGTGCCAGTAGTACCACTTCGGGGGTTCGGGGTGGCTACACCTTC; CDR3aa: CASSTTSGVRGGYTF
j_gene: TRBJ1-2; abundance: NA; d_gene: NA; v_gene: TRBV30; CDR3nt: TGTGCCTGGAGTTCTTCCCAATCAGGGTTCGGTGGCTACACCTTC; CDR3aa: CAWSSSQSGFGGYTF
j_gene: TRBJ2-3; abundance: NA; d_gene: NA; v_gene: TRBV7-2; CDR3nt: TGTGCCAGCAGCTTAGGAGGGGGGCAGGGAGAGGATACGCAGTATTTT; CDR3aa: CASSLGGGQGEDTQYF
j_gene: TRBJ2-5; abundance: NA; d_gene: NA; v_gene: TRBV20-1; CDR3nt: TGCAGTGCCCTGGGGCAAGAGACCCAGTACTTC; CDR3aa: CSALGQETQYF
j_gene: TRBJ2-3; abundance: NA; d_gene: NA; v_gene: TRBV27; CDR3nt: TGTGCCAGCAGGGTCCCGGGACTTGGATCGGGGACAGATACGCAGTATTTT; CDR3aa: CASRVPGLGSGTDTQYF
j_gene: TRBJ1-2; abundance: NA; d_gene: NA; v_gene: TRBV18; CDR3nt: TGTGCCAGCTCACCACTGGTAGGGAACTATGGCTACACCTTC; CDR3aa: CASSPLVGNYGYTF
j_gene: TRBJ2-7; abundance: many; d_gene: TRBD2; v_gene: TRBV11-1; CDR3nt: TGTGCCAGCAGCTTAGCGCAGACTAGCAGTACGCAGCAGTACTTC; CDR3aa: CASSLAQTSSTQQYF
j_gene: TRBJ2-1; abundance: NA; d_gene: NA; v_gene: TRBV7-9; CDR3nt: TGTGCCAGCAGTAACAAATACGGCGACTACTCGGAGTACAATGAGCAGTTCTTC; CDR3aa: CASSNKYGDYSEYNEQFF
j_gene: TRBJ2-1; abundance: NA; d_gene: NA; v_gene: TRBV2; CDR3nt: TGTGCCAGCAGGTTGGAACTGCGAAGCGGGAATGAGCAGTTCTTC; CDR3aa: CASRLELRSGNEQFF
j_gene: TRBJ1-5; abundance: NA; d_gene: NA; v_gene: TRBV15; CDR3nt: TGTGCCACCAGCAGGGAGACAGTTTATAGCAATCAGCCCCAGCATTTT; CDR3aa: CATSRETVYSNQPQHF
j_gene: TRBJ1-2; abundance: NA; d_gene: TRBD1; v_gene: TRBV12-5; CDR3nt: TGTGCTAGTGGTTTGGTACTCAGGGGGAGCACTAACTATGGCTACACCTTC; CDR3aa: CASGLVLRGSTNYGYTF
j_gene: TRBJ2-3; abundance: NA; d_gene: TRBD2; v_gene: TRBV6-1; CDR3nt: TGTGCCAGCAGTGACCCGACTAGCGGGAGCCCAGATACGCAGTATTTT; CDR3aa: CASSDPTSGSPDTQYF
j_gene: TRBJ2-5; abundance: NA; d_gene: TRBD2; v_gene: TRBV6-1; CDR3nt: TGTGCCAGCAGAGCGGGAGGAACGGAGACCCAGTACTTC; CDR3aa: CASRAGGTETQYF
j_gene: TRBJ2-3; abundance: NA; d_gene: NA; v_gene: TRBV11-3; CDR3nt: TGTGCCAGCAGCTTGCGGTACAACACAGATACGCAGTATTTT; CDR3aa: CASSLRYNTDTQYF
j_gene: TRBJ1-2; abundance: NA; d_gene: NA; v_gene: TRBV7-7; CDR3nt: TGTGCTAGCAGCCCCGACCTAGATGGCTACACCTTC; CDR3aa: CASSPDLDGYTF
j_gene: TRBJ2-5; abundance: NA; d_gene: TRBD2; v_gene: TRBV19; CDR3nt: TGTGCCAGTAGGCCAACTAGCGGACACCAAGAGACCCAGTACTTC; CDR3aa: CASRPTSGHQETQYF
j_gene: TRBJ2-2; abundance: once; d_gene: TRBD1; v_gene: TRBV29-1; CDR3nt: TGCAGCGGACGAAGGGACAGGGGCACCGGGGAGCTGTTTTTT; CDR3aa: CSGRRDRGTGELFF
j_gene: TRBJ1-1; abundance: NA; d_gene: TRBD1; v_gene: TRBV5-1; CDR3nt: TGCGCCAGCAGCTTAGGACAGGGGCAAGCTTTCTTT; CDR3aa: CASSLGQGQAFF
j_gene: TRBJ2-1; abundance: few; d_gene: TRBD1; v_gene: TRBV7-2; CDR3nt: TGTGCCAGCAGGACAGGGATTAGCTACAATGAGCAGTTCTTC; CDR3aa: CASRTGISYNEQFF
j_gene: TRBJ1-1; abundance: NA; d_gene: NA; v_gene: TRBV6-5; CDR3nt: TGTGCCAGCAGTTACAGGGGTAGGACTGAAGCTTTCTTT; CDR3aa: CASSYRGRTEAFF
j_gene: TRBJ1-5; abundance: few; d_gene: NA; v_gene: TRBV7-8; CDR3nt: TGTGCCAGCAGCTTAGAGGGACAGCCCCAGCATTTT; CDR3aa: CASSLEGQPQHF
j_gene: TRBJ2-6; abundance: NA; d_gene: NA; v_gene: TRBV2; CDR3nt: TGTGCCAGCAGTGAAGGATTCTCTGGGGCCAACGTCCTGACTTTC; CDR3aa: CASSEGFSGANVLTF